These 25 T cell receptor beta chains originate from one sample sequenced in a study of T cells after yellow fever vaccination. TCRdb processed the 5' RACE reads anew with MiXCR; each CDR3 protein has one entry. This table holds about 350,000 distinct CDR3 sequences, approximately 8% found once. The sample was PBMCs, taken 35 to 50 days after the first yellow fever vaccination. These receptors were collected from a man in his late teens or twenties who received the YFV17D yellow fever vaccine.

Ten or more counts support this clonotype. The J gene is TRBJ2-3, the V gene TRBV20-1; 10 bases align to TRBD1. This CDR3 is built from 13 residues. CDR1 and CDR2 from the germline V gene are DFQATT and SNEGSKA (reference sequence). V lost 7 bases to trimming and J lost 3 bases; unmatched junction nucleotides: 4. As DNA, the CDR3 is TGCAGTGTTCCGGGACAGGGGACAGATACGCAGTATTTT. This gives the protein CSVPGQGTDTQYF.

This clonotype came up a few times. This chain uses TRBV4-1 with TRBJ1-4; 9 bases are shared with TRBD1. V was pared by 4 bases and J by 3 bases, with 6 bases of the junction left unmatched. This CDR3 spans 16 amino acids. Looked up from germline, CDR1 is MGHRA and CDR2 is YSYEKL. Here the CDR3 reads CASSRGQGGPNEKLFF. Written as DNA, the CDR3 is TGCGCCAGCAGCCGGGGACAGGGCGGACCTAATGAAAAACTGTTTTTT.

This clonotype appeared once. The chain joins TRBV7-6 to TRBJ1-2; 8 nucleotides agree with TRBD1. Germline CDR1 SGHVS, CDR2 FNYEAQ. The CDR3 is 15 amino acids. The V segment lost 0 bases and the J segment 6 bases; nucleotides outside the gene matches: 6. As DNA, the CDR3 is TGTGCCAGCAGCTTAGCAACGACAGGGGTCAATGGCTACACCTTC. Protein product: CASSLATTGVNGYTF.

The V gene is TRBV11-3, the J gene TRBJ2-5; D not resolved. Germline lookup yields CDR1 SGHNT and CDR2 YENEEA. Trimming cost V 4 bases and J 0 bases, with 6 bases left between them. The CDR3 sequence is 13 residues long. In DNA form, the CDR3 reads TGTGCCAGCAGCTCGCAGGACCAAGAGACCCAGTACTTC. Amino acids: CASSSQDQETQYF.

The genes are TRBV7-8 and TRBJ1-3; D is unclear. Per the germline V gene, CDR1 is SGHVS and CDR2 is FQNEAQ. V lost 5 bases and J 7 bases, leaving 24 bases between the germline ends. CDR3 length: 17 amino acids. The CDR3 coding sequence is TGTGCCAGCAGCCGGCGGGAGAGGGATACGCCGGGTAACACCATATATTTT. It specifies CASSRRERDTPGNTIYF. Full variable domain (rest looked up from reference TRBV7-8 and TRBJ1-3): GAGVSQSPRYKVAKRGQDVALRCDPISGHVSLFWYQQALGQGPEFLTYFQNEAQLDKSGLPSDRFFAERPEGSVSTLKIQRTQQEDSAVYLCASSRRERDTPGNTIYFGEGSWLTVV.

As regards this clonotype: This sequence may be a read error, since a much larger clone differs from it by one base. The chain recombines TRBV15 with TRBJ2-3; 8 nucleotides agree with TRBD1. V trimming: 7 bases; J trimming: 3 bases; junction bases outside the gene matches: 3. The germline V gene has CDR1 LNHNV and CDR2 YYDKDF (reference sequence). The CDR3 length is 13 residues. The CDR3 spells CATTDRVTDTQYF. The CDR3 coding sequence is TGTGCCACCACGGACAGGGTAACAGATACGCAGTATTTT.

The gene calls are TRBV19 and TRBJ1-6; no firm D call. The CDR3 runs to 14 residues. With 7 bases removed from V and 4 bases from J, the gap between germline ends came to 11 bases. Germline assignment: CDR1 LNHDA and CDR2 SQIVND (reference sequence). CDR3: CASKKYDYNSPLHF. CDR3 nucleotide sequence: TGTGCCAGTAAGAAATACGATTATAATTCACCCCTCCACTTT.

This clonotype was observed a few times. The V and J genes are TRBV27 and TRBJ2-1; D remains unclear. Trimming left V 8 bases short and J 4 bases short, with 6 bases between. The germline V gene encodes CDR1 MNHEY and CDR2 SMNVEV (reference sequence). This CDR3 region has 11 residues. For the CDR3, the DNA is TGTGCCAGCCACCGGTACAATGAGCAGTTCTTC. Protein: CASHRYNEQFF.

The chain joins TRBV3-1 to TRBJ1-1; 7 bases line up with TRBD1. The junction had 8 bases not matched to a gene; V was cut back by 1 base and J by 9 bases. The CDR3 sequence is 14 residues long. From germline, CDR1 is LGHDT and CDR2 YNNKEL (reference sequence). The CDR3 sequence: CASSQVGGRGKAFF. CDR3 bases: TGTGCCAGCAGCCAAGTGGGGGGCAGGGGGAAAGCTTTCTTT. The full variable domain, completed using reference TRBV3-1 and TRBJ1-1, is DTAVSQTPKYLVTQMGNDKSIKCEQNLGHDTMYWYKQDSKKFLKIMFSYNNKELIINETVPNRFSPKSPDKAHLNLHINSLELGDSAVYFCASSQVGGRGKAFFGQGTRLTVV.

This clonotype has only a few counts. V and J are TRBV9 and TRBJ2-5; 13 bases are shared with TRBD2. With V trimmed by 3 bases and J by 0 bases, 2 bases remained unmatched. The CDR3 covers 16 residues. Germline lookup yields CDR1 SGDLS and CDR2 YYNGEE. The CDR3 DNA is TGTGCCAGCAGCGCGGGACTAGCGGGGTACCAAGAGACCCAGTACTTC. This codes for CASSAGLAGYQETQYF.

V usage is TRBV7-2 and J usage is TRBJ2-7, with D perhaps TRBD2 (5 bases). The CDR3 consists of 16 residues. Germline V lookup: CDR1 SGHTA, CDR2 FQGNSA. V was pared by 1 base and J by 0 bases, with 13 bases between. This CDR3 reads CASSLESGVDSYEQYF. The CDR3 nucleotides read TGTGCCAGCAGCTTAGAGTCCGGGGTCGACTCCTACGAGCAGTACTTC. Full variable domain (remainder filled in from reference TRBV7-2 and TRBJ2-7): GAGVSQSPSNKVTEKGKDVELRCDPISGHTALYWYRQSLGQGLEFLIYFQGNSAPDKSGLPSDRFSAERTGGSVSTLTIQRTQQEDSAVYLCASSLESGVDSYEQYFGPGTRLTVT.

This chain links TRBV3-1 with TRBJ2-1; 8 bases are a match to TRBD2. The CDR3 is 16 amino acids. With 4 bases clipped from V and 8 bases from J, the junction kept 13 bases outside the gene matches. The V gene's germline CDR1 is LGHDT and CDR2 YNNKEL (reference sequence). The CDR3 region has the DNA TGTGCCAGCAGCCCGGGGACTAGACCGAGAACGGATGAGCAGTTCTTC. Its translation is CASSPGTRPRTDEQFF.

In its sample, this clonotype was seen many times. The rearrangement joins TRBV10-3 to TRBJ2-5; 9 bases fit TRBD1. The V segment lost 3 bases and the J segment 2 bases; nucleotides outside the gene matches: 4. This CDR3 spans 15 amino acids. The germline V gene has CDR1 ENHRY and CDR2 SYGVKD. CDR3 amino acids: CAISDVGTGQETQYF. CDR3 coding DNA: TGTGCCATCAGTGATGTCGGGACAGGGCAAGAGACCCAGTACTTC.

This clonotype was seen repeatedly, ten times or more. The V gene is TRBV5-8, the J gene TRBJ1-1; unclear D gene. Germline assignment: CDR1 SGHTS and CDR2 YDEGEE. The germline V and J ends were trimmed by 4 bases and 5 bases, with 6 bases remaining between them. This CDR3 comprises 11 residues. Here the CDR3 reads CASSGRTEAFF. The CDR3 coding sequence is TGTGCCAGCAGCGGGCGGACTGAAGCTTTCTTT.

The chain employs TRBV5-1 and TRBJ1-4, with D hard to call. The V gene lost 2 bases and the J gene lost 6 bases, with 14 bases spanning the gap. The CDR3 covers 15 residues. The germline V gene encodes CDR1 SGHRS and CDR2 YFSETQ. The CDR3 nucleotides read TGCGCCAGCAGCTTCTTTCCCGGTGAGGATGAAAAACTGTTTTTT. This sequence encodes CASSFFPGEDEKLFF.

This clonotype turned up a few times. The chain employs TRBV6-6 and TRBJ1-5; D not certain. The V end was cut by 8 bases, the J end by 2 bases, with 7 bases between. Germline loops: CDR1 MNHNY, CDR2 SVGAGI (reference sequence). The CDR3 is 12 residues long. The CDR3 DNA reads TGTGCCAGCGTCAACGGCAATCAGCCCCAGCATTTT. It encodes CASVNGNQPQHF.

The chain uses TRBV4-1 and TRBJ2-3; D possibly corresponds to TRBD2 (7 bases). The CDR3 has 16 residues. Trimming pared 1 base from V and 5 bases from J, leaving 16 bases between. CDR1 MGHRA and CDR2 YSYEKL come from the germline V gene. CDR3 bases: TGCGCCAGCAGCCAAGGACTTGGCGGGGGCGGAGATACGCAGTATTTT. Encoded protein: CASSQGLGGGGDTQYF.

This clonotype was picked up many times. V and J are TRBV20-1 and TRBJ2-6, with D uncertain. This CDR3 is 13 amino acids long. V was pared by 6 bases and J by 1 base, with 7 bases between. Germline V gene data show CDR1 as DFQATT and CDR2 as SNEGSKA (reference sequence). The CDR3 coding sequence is TGCAGTGCCCTAAAATCTGGGGCCAACGTCCTGACTTTC. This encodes CSALKSGANVLTF.

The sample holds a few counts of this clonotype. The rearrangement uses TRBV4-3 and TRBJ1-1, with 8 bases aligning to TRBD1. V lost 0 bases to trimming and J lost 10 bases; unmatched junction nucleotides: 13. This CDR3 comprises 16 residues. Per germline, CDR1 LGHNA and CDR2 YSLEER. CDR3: CASSQELGAGGFLAFF. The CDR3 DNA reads TGCGCCAGCAGCCAAGAGTTGGGGGCAGGGGGCTTTTTAGCTTTCTTT.

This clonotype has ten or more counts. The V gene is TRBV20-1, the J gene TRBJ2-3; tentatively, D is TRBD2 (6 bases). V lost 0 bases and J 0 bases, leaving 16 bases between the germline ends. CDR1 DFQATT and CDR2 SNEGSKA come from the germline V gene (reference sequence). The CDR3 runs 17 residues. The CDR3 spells CSARDRGILSSTDTQYF. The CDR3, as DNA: TGCAGTGCTAGAGATCGGGGGATATTGTCTAGCACAGATACGCAGTATTTT.

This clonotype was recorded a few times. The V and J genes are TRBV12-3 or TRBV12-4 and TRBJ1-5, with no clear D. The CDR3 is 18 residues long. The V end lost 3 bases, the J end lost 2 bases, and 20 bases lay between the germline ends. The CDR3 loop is CASSFGGMRGYGNQPQHF. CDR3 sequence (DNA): TGTGCCAGCAGTTTTGGAGGGATGCGGGGTTATGGCAATCAGCCCCAGCATTTT.

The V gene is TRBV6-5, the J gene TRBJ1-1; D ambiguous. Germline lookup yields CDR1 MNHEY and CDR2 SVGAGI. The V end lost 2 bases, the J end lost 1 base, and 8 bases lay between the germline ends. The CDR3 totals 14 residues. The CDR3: CASSYQVGNTEAFF. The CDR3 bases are TGTGCCAGCAGTTACCAGGTTGGGAACACTGAAGCTTTCTTT.

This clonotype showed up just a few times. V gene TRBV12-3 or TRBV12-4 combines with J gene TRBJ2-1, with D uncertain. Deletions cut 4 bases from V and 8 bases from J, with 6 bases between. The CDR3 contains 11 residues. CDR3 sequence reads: CASSSAYEQFF. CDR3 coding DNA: TGTGCCAGCAGTTCAGCGTATGAGCAGTTCTTC.

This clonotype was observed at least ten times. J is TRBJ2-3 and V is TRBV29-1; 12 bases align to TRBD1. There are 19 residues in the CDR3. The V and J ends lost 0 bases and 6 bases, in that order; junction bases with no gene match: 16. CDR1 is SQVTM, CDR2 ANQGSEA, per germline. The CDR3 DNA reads TGCAGCGTTGAAGAAAGAGCTGTAGCGGGACAGGGGGCGAAGGATACGCAGTATTTT. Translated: CSVEERAVAGQGAKDTQYF.

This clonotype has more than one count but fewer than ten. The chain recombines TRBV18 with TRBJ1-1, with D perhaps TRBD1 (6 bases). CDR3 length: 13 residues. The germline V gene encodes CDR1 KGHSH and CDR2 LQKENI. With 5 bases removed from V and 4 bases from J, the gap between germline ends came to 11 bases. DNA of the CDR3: TGTGCCAGCTCAAAGGGGGTTGGCACTGAAGCTTTCTTT. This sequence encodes CASSKGVGTEAFF.